The clone carrying this T cell receptor beta chain has ten or more counts. Its antigen is undetermined. The trim removed 3 bases at V and 4 bases at J, leaving 12 bases unmatched. This CDR3 region has 17 residues. Germline V CDR1 and CDR2: PRHDT, FYEKMQ (reference sequence). The authors produced TCR alpha and TCR beta cDNA libraries with sample barcodes and UMIs by 5'RACE using constant-segment primers. Each CDR3 protein is one row after TCRdb ran MiXCR on the 5' RACE reads. The table records tens of thousands of distinct CDR3 sequences, 21% of them present only once. This sample stems from a study of T-cell memory formation after mild COVID-19. Across the whole study: Each donor largely had its own TCR clusters. Points from the study as a whole: Largely, contracting CD4+ clones fell within CM and EM, and contracting CD8+ clones within EMRA. Memory sampled before infection contained some responding clones, suggesting cross-reactive memory joined.

The sample taken for sequencing was PBMCs or a T cell subset sorted from them (not recorded which). The sequence was collected from an adult who had mild COVID-19 (a few samples of this study predate the infection). Cell type and time point are not known. This sequence joins TRBV13 and TRBJ2-5, with TRBD2 matching 9 bases. The CDR3: CASSFPSGSGRTETQYF. DNA of the CDR3: TGTGCCAGCAGCTTTCCCAGCGGTAGCGGGAGAACAGAGACCCAGTACTTC.